This T cell receptor (beta chain) was found in a study of shared clonotypes between healthy human individuals. Study conclusions and caveats: Sampling covered nothing but blood. Tissue TCR repertoires likely differ from those found in blood. Sharing across four donors was seen in 4% to 5.5% of naive CD4 clonotypes.

This clone appeared a few times. The antigen is not known. Sequenced by immunoSEQ multiplex PCR; TCRdb stores in-frame clones only, minus some. The sample has fewer than 350,000 clones; more than 75% are singletons. V lost 2 bases and J 4 bases, leaving 6 bases between the germline ends. This CDR3 is 14 amino acids long. Germline lookup yields CDR1 SEHNR and CDR2 FQNEAQ (reference sequence). Participating donors were healthy, HIV-negative adults free of recent acute infections or vaccinations. All donors were Caucasian adults living in Nashville, Tennessee. Sequences were obtained from memory CD8+ T cells sorted from blood. The subset here: CD45RO+ cells pooled with CCR7-negative TemRA cells. The chain uses TRBV7-9 and TRBJ2-6; D remains ambiguous. The sequence derives from a man between 18 and 35 years old in good health. The CDR3, as DNA: TGTGCCAGCAGCTTAATTGGAGGGGCCAACGTCCTGACTTTC. Translated, it gives CASSLIGGANVLTF.